This is a list of T cell receptor beta chains from one sample in a study of blood T cell repertoires in COVID-19. Assay used: immunoSEQ multiplex PCR; TCRdb lists only in-frame clones, some missing. The data contain 50,000 or so clones, 83% of them singletons. Sequenced input: peripheral blood. The source of these receptors is a man aged 40-50 years with acute or convalescent COVID-19. The CDR3 runs from the conserved cysteine through the conserved F or W. The D gene is left open where the match is weak. Clone sizes are given selectively: once, few, many, or a class where the clone is expanded.

len: 15; abundance: NA; d_gene: NA; v_gene: TRBV2; j_gene: TRBJ2-6; CDR3aa: CASRGDKTGANVLTF; CDR3nt: TGTGCCAGCAGGGGGGACAAAACTGGGGCCAACGTCCTGACTTTC
len: 12; abundance: NA; d_gene: NA; v_gene: TRBV7-9; j_gene: TRBJ2-7; CDR3aa: CASSRTDYEQYF; CDR3nt: TGTGCCAGCAGCCGGACAGACTACGAGCAGTACTTC
len: 14; abundance: NA; d_gene: NA; v_gene: TRBV5-1; j_gene: TRBJ2-6; CDR3aa: CASRTTTGANVLTF; CDR3nt: TGCGCCAGCAGGACTACTACTGGGGCCAACGTCCTGACTTTC
len: 12; abundance: NA; d_gene: NA; v_gene: TRBV30; j_gene: TRBJ2-2; CDR3aa: CAWSGQKGELFF; CDR3nt: TGTGCCTGGAGTGGGCAGAAAGGGGAGCTGTTTTTT
len: 13; abundance: few; d_gene: NA; v_gene: TRBV11-3; j_gene: TRBJ1-1; CDR3aa: CASSRREGTEAFF; CDR3nt: TGTGCCAGCAGCCGCAGGGAAGGCACTGAAGCTTTCTTT
len: 14; abundance: NA; d_gene: NA; v_gene: TRBV19; j_gene: TRBJ1-2; CDR3aa: CASSTPRGNYGYTF; CDR3nt: TGTGCCAGTAGTACACCCAGGGGCAACTATGGCTACACCTTC
len: 14; abundance: NA; d_gene: NA; v_gene: TRBV18; j_gene: TRBJ1-5; CDR3aa: CASSPGGDNQPQHF; CDR3nt: TGTGCCAGCTCACCAGGGGGGGACAATCAGCCCCAGCATTTT
len: 14; abundance: medium-sized; d_gene: NA; v_gene: TRBV2; j_gene: TRBJ1-1; CDR3aa: CASSERRGNTEAFF; CDR3nt: TGTGCCAGCAGTGAAAGAAGGGGGAACACTGAAGCTTTCTTT
len: 17; abundance: NA; d_gene: NA; v_gene: TRBV12-2; j_gene: TRBJ2-2; CDR3aa: CASRILAGGPDTGELFF; CDR3nt: TGTGCAAGTCGCATCTTAGCGGGGGGGCCTGACACCGGGGAGCTGTTTTTT
len: 13; abundance: NA; d_gene: TRBD1; v_gene: TRBV11-3; j_gene: TRBJ2-5; CDR3aa: CASSRTGSETQYF; CDR3nt: TGTGCCAGCAGCCGGACAGGGAGTGAGACCCAGTACTTC
len: 16; abundance: NA; d_gene: NA; v_gene: TRBV27; j_gene: TRBJ1-2; CDR3aa: CASSPVDLVGQHGYTF; CDR3nt: TGTGCCAGCAGTCCCGTGGACCTCGTGGGGCAACATGGCTACACCTTC
len: 11; abundance: NA; d_gene: TRBD1; v_gene: TRBV20-1; j_gene: TRBJ1-4; CDR3aa: CSARVRQGELF; CDR3nt: TGCAGTGCTAGAGTCCGACAGGGGGAGCTTTTT
len: 15; abundance: NA; d_gene: NA; v_gene: TRBV6-1; j_gene: TRBJ1-3; CDR3aa: CASSESRATGNTIYF; CDR3nt: TGTGCCAGCAGTGAAAGCAGGGCCACTGGAAACACCATATATTTT
len: 16; abundance: NA; d_gene: TRBD2; v_gene: TRBV3-1/TRBV3-2; j_gene: TRBJ2-1; CDR3aa: CASSGGLAEAYNEQFF; CDR3nt: TGTGCCAGCAGCGGGGGACTAGCGGAGGCCTACAATGAGCAGTTCTTC
len: 11; abundance: few; d_gene: TRBD1; v_gene: TRBV6-5; j_gene: TRBJ1-2; CDR3aa: CASSKGQANTF; CDR3nt: TGTGCCAGCAGTAAGGGACAGGCCAACACCTTC
len: 13; abundance: NA; d_gene: NA; v_gene: TRBV5-6; j_gene: TRBJ2-3; CDR3aa: CASRGGTADTQYF; CDR3nt: TGTGCCAGCAGAGGCGGGACGGCAGATACGCAGTATTTT
len: 14; abundance: NA; d_gene: NA; v_gene: TRBV6-5; j_gene: TRBJ1-2; CDR3aa: CASRSTAGAYGYTF; CDR3nt: TGTGCCAGCAGATCGACAGCGGGGGCCTATGGCTACACCTTC
len: 16; abundance: NA; d_gene: TRBD2; v_gene: TRBV14; j_gene: TRBJ2-3; CDR3aa: CASSPLISGGADTQYF; CDR3nt: TGTGCCAGCAGCCCCCTGATTAGCGGGGGGGCAGATACGCAGTATTTT
len: 13; abundance: NA; d_gene: NA; v_gene: TRBV14; j_gene: TRBJ1-1; CDR3aa: CASSQRVLTEAFF; CDR3nt: TGTGCCAGCAGCCAACGGGTTCTCACTGAAGCTTTCTTT
len: 15; abundance: once; d_gene: NA; v_gene: TRBV6-5; j_gene: TRBJ1-5; CDR3aa: CASSQRGYSNQPQHF; CDR3nt: TGTGCCAGCAGTCAAAGGGGTTATAGCAATCAGCCCCAGCATTTT
len: 15; abundance: NA; d_gene: TRBD1; v_gene: TRBV29-1; j_gene: TRBJ2-3; CDR3aa: CSVEKGGTGTGTQYF; CDR3nt: TGCAGCGTTGAAAAGGGTGGGACAGGTACCGGTACGCAGTATTTT
len: 12; abundance: once; d_gene: NA; v_gene: TRBV6-5; j_gene: TRBJ1-1; CDR3aa: CASRDMNTEAFF; CDR3nt: TGTGCCAGCAGGGACATGAACACTGAAGCTTTCTTT
len: 13; abundance: NA; d_gene: NA; v_gene: TRBV6-5; j_gene: TRBJ2-3; CDR3aa: CASSPIITDTQYF; CDR3nt: TGTGCCAGCAGTCCCATCATCACAGATACGCAGTATTTT
len: 15; abundance: NA; d_gene: TRBD1; v_gene: TRBV19; j_gene: TRBJ2-7; CDR3aa: CASSRRTGGSYEQYF; CDR3nt: TGTGCCAGTAGCCGACGGACAGGGGGCTCCTACGAGCAGTACTTC
len: 13; abundance: NA; d_gene: NA; v_gene: TRBV19; j_gene: TRBJ1-6; CDR3aa: CASRNRPDSPLHF; CDR3nt: TGTGCCAGTAGGAACAGGCCAGATTCACCCCTCCACTTT
len: 13; abundance: NA; d_gene: TRBD1; v_gene: TRBV6-5; j_gene: TRBJ2-5; CDR3aa: CASSDRVVETQYF; CDR3nt: TGTGCCAGCTCCGACAGGGTTGTAGAGACCCAGTACTTC
len: 17; abundance: NA; d_gene: NA; v_gene: TRBV24-1; j_gene: TRBJ2-5; CDR3aa: CATSESWGVDIQETQYF; CDR3nt: TGTGCCACCAGTGAGAGTTGGGGCGTAGATATCCAAGAGACCCAGTACTTC
len: 15; abundance: few; d_gene: NA; v_gene: TRBV6-5; j_gene: TRBJ1-1; CDR3aa: CASSYSRGLNTEAFF; CDR3nt: TGTGCCAGCAGTTACTCGCGGGGGTTGAACACTGAAGCTTTCTTT
len: 15; abundance: NA; d_gene: NA; v_gene: TRBV7-2; j_gene: TRBJ2-5; CDR3aa: CASSSTRTTQETQYF; CDR3nt: TGTGCCAGCAGCTCGACGCGGACTACACAAGAGACCCAGTACTTC
len: 15; abundance: NA; d_gene: TRBD1; v_gene: TRBV28; j_gene: TRBJ1-5; CDR3aa: CASRIGTGDLKPQHF; CDR3nt: TGTGCCAGCAGAATCGGGACAGGCGATTTGAAACCCCAGCATTTT
len: 15; abundance: NA; d_gene: NA; v_gene: TRBV14; j_gene: TRBJ2-3; CDR3aa: CASSQSWGYTDTQYF; CDR3nt: TGTGCCAGCAGCCAATCTTGGGGCTACACAGATACGCAGTATTTT
len: 15; abundance: NA; d_gene: TRBD1; v_gene: TRBV7-2; j_gene: TRBJ1-3; CDR3aa: CASSFNRGSRNTIYF; CDR3nt: TGTGCCAGCAGCTTCAACAGGGGGTCTAGAAACACCATATATTTT
len: 14; abundance: few; d_gene: NA; v_gene: TRBV19; j_gene: TRBJ1-1; CDR3aa: CASSIGGLNTEAFF; CDR3nt: TGTGCCAGTAGTATCGGAGGGCTGAACACTGAAGCTTTCTTT
len: 16; abundance: NA; d_gene: NA; v_gene: TRBV7-2; j_gene: TRBJ2-3; CDR3aa: CASSLEGVSSSYTQYF; CDR3nt: TGTGCCAGCAGCTTAGAGGGGGTGTCTTCCTCATATACGCAGTATTTT
len: 17; abundance: NA; d_gene: TRBD1; v_gene: TRBV5-5; j_gene: TRBJ1-6; CDR3aa: CASSLNEGTGANSPLHF; CDR3nt: TGTGCCAGCAGCCTAAATGAAGGGACAGGGGCAAACTCACCCCTCCACTTT
len: 14; abundance: NA; d_gene: NA; v_gene: TRBV6-5; j_gene: TRBJ1-5; CDR3aa: CASSYRQGGQPQHF; CDR3nt: TGTGCCAGCAGTTATAGGCAGGGAGGGCAGCCCCAGCATTTT
len: 13; abundance: NA; d_gene: NA; v_gene: TRBV5-4; j_gene: TRBJ1-1; CDR3aa: CASSPQGNTEAFF; CDR3nt: TGTGCCAGCAGCCCCCAGGGCAACACTGAAGCTTTCTTT
len: 13; abundance: NA; d_gene: NA; v_gene: TRBV18; j_gene: TRBJ1-1; CDR3aa: CASSLTGGTEAFF; CDR3nt: TGTGCCAGCTCCCTAACGGGGGGCACTGAAGCTTTCTTT
len: 16; abundance: NA; d_gene: NA; v_gene: TRBV19; j_gene: TRBJ1-4; CDR3aa: CASKSSVGRGNEKLFF; CDR3nt: TGTGCCAGTAAATCTTCCGTCGGGAGGGGTAATGAAAAACTGTTTTTT
len: 13; abundance: few; d_gene: TRBD1; v_gene: TRBV29-1; j_gene: TRBJ1-1; CDR3aa: CSAGQGLDTEAFF; CDR3nt: TGCAGCGCTGGACAGGGTTTGGACACTGAAGCTTTCTTT
len: 16; abundance: NA; d_gene: NA; v_gene: TRBV5-1; j_gene: TRBJ2-2; CDR3aa: CASSLDVLRPGGELFF; CDR3nt: TGCGCCAGCAGCTTGGACGTTTTGCGGCCTGGCGGGGAGCTGTTTTTT
len: 16; abundance: NA; d_gene: NA; v_gene: TRBV6-5; j_gene: TRBJ1-1; CDR3aa: CASSYSTSGVNTEAFF; CDR3nt: TGTGCCAGCAGTTACTCGACATCAGGGGTGAACACTGAAGCTTTCTTT
len: 17; abundance: NA; d_gene: TRBD1; v_gene: TRBV5-6; j_gene: TRBJ1-5; CDR3aa: CASSSHELGTGLEPQHF; CDR3nt: TGTGCCAGCAGCTCACACGAATTAGGGACAGGGCTGGAGCCCCAGCATTTT
len: 13; abundance: NA; d_gene: NA; v_gene: TRBV18; j_gene: TRBJ2-5; CDR3aa: CASSYGTWETQYF; CDR3nt: TGTGCCAGCTCATACGGGACATGGGAGACCCAGTACTTC
len: 13; abundance: few; d_gene: NA; v_gene: TRBV29-1; j_gene: TRBJ1-1; CDR3aa: CSVFGALNTEAFF; CDR3nt: TGCAGCGTTTTTGGGGCTTTGAACACTGAAGCTTTCTTT
len: 18; abundance: NA; d_gene: NA; v_gene: TRBV5-5; j_gene: TRBJ1-5; CDR3aa: CASSIGPGGVHGNQPQHF; CDR3nt: TGTGCCAGCAGCATTGGGCCCGGGGGAGTTCATGGCAATCAGCCCCAGCATTTT
len: 13; abundance: NA; d_gene: TRBD1; v_gene: TRBV5-1; j_gene: TRBJ1-3; CDR3aa: CASMGTAGNTIYF; CDR3nt: TGCGCCAGCATGGGGACAGCTGGAAACACCATATATTTT
len: 15; abundance: NA; d_gene: TRBD1; v_gene: TRBV9; j_gene: TRBJ2-5; CDR3aa: CASSVAGQGGETQYF; CDR3nt: TGTGCCAGCAGCGTAGCGGGACAGGGTGGAGAGACCCAGTACTTC